These T cell receptor beta chains were read from a single sample in a study of blood T cell repertoires in COVID-19. Some clones are missing from TCRdb's copy, which holds only in-frame ones; the method was immunoSEQ multiplex PCR. The sample has about 140,000 clones, 70% to 90% seen once. The specimen sequenced was peripheral blood. The source is a man aged 45-60 years with acute or convalescent COVID-19. Both conserved end residues are part of each CDR3. Fields, in order: clone size, D gene, V gene, J gene, CDR3 DNA, CDR3 protein. D genes are given only for firm matches. Some rows have no size entry. The others give once, few or many, or a class for an expanded clone.

-	-	TRBV5-1	TRBJ1-1	TGCGCCAGCAGCTTTCAGGGCATGAACACTGAAGCTTTCTTT	CASSFQGMNTEAFF
once	-	TRBV5-7	TRBJ1-5	TGTGCCCCTACCCCCAGGGTCGGTCAGCCCCAGCATTTT	CAPTPRVGQPQHF
-	TRBD1	TRBV28	TRBJ1-5	TGTGCCAGCGGGCCCGGGACAGGGATCCAGCCCCAGCATTTT	CASGPGTGIQPQHF
-	TRBD1	TRBV9	TRBJ1-1	TGTGCCAGCAGCGCCGACAGGGGGCCTCTGAACACTGAAGCTTTCTTT	CASSADRGPLNTEAFF
-	TRBD1	TRBV25-1	TRBJ1-6	TGTGCCAGCAGCTCAGGGGGCGCCCCCTATAATTCACCCCTCCACTTT	CASSSGGAPYNSPLHF
-	-	TRBV12-3/TRBV12-4	TRBJ1-2	TGTGCCAGCAGCAGAGACATTCCCTATGGCTACACCTTC	CASSRDIPYGYTF
-	-	TRBV5-1	TRBJ2-3	TGCGCCAGCAGCTTAGGGGGGGATACAGATACGCAGTATTTT	CASSLGGDTDTQYF
-	-	TRBV6-2/TRBV6-3	TRBJ1-5	TGTGCCAGCAGTTACGCAATGGCCGGGACACTTTATAGCAATCAGCCCCAGCATTTT	CASSYAMAGTLYSNQPQHF
-	-	TRBV27	TRBJ2-7	TGTGCCAGCAGTGAAGGAGGCGAGCAGTACTTC	CASSEGGEQYF
once	-	TRBV2	TRBJ2-1	TGTGCCAGCGTAGCATTGGATGAGCAGTTCTTC	CASVALDEQFF
-	-	TRBV5-1	TRBJ1-1	TGCGCCAGCAGCATACTTCCGAACACTGAAGCTTTCTTT	CASSILPNTEAFF
-	TRBD2	TRBV4-2	TRBJ2-7	TGTGCCAGCAGCCCTGGCTATACTAGCGGGAGTTACGAGCAGTACTTC	CASSPGYTSGSYEQYF
-	-	TRBV5-1	TRBJ1-2	TGCGCCAGCAGCTTGGGTATTAACTATGGCTACACCTTC	CASSLGINYGYTF
-	-	TRBV18	TRBJ1-1	TGTGCCAGCTCACTTTCGGGGAACACTGAAGCTTTCTTT	CASSLSGNTEAFF
-	TRBD1	TRBV10-1	TRBJ1-2	TGCGCCAGCAGTCCGGTCGTGACAGGGGAGTACTATGGCTACACCTTC	CASSPVVTGEYYGYTF
-	-	TRBV6-5	TRBJ1-5	TGTGCCAGCAGCCGGGGAGATCAGCCCCAGCATTTT	CASSRGDQPQHF
-	-	TRBV20-1	TRBJ2-7	TGCAGTGCTAGTAACCCGGAGGGTCGTTACGAGCAGTACTTC	CSASNPEGRYEQYF
-	-	TRBV9	TRBJ1-2	TGTGCCAGCAGCGCCCATACGACAGGTGGCTACACCTTC	CASSAHTTGGYTF
-	TRBD1	TRBV27	TRBJ2-7	TGTGCCAGCAGTGCCTACGGGACAGGGACCTACGAGCAGTACTTC	CASSAYGTGTYEQYF
-	TRBD1	TRBV7-9	TRBJ2-2	TGTGCCAGCAGCCTGAGGGACAGCAGTATGACCGGGGAGCTGTTTTTT	CASSLRDSSMTGELFF
once	TRBD1	TRBV19	TRBJ2-7	TGTGCCAGTAGTACCTGGACAGGGGTCGACGAGCAGTACTTC	CASSTWTGVDEQYF
-	TRBD1	TRBV5-4	TRBJ1-1	TGTGCCAGCAGCGGAACAGGGGCGATAAGAGCGAACACTGAAGCTTTCTTT	CASSGTGAIRANTEAFF
-	-	TRBV28	TRBJ1-2	TGTGCCAGCAGGAAACAGGGCGGTGCGAGTGGCTACACCTTC	CASRKQGGASGYTF
-	-	TRBV7-9	TRBJ2-3	TGTGCCAGCTGGAGGGAGTGGCCAGATACGCAGTATTTT	CASWREWPDTQYF
-	TRBD1	TRBV4-1	TRBJ1-6	TGCGCCAGCAGCCAAGACAGGGACAGCTATAATTCACCCCTCCACTTT	CASSQDRDSYNSPLHF